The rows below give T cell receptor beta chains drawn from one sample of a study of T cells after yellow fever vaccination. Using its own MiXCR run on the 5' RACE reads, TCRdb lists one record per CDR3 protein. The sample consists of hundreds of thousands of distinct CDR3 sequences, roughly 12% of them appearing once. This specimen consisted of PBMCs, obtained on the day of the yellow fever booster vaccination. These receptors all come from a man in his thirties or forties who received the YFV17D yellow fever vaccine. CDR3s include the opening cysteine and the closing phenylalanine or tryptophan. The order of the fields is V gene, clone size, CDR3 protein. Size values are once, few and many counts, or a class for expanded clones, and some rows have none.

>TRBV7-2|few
CAGGGLERYNEQFF
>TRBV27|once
CASKVLAASNTGELFF
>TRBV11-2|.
CASSLTGQGTQYF
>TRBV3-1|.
CASSRTDRYEQYF
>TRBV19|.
CASSIVGPSSYNEQFF
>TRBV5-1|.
CASSGGDRAVGEQYF
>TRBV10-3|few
CAISGEGMNTGELFF
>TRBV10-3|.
CAISDPRQVFEENTEAFF
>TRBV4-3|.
CASSQEGSQREKLFF
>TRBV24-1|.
CATSDPWLAGSNTGELFF
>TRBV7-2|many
CASSLRQGDQPQHF
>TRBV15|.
CATSTVGPSGTDEQYF
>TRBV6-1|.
CASRPGTSGSTPLRYF
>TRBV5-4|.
CASSLLQGGYEQYF
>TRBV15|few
CATSRTTSGVSTDTQYF
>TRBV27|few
CASSDRGGETQYF
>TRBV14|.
CASSHLISAGVHTGELFF
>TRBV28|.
CASSKRDFSGNTIYF
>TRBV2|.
CASSDFAVVGADTQYF
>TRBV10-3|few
CAISVGQGHEQFF
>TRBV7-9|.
CASSNTGNSPLHF
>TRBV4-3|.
CASSQELGPNSPLHF
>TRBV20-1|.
CSARRLAENTGELFF
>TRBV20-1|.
CSAIWTGGYTEAFF
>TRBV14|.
CASSHLTPGTGELFF
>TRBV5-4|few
CASSSGIQPSTDTQYF
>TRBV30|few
CAWSVPGNTGELFF
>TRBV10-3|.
CAISESTSGPLVGELFF
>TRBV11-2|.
CASSFIGVGGAMNTEAFF
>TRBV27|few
CASSLQNTGTGTGELFF
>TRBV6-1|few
CASSNRGHGTEAFF
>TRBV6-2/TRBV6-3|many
CASSVLGSYNEQFF
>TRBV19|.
CASSTWTGGLNEKLFF
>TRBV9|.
CASSFGSSGTRETQYF
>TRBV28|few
CASSDGFGSDTQYF
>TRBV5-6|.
CASSLSLGGADTQYF
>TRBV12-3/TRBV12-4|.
CASSLRDSGTQYF
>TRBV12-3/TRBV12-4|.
CASRGDSHSGNTIYF
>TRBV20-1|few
CSARDLAGVIEQFF
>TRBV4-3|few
CASSLIMGPGGEKLFF
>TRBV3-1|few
CASSQDWSGTNQYF
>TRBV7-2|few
CASSKISRAGEKLFF
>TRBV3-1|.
CASSQDSGFSYNEQFF
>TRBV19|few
CASRAGYPNEQFF
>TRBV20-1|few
CSAPLRRGTNEQFF
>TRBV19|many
CASSIGGSQGLSLTDTQYF
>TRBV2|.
CASREQGSYEQYF
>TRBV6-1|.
CASTIAETQYF